The sequence of this TCR beta chain was determined in a study of blood T cell repertoires in COVID-19. For the study at large: Sites across the United States, Italy and Spain contributed samples from acute and convalescent COVID-19. From T cells, B-cell-depleted T cells, or PBMCs came the material, which was cDNA or gDNA.

Per the original methods: Quantification of nucleated cells was approximated via reference gene primer amplification. Repertoires were generated with immunoSEQ multiplex PCR, while TCRdb's copy carries only in-frame clones and drops some. From that table come the V and J calls and clone size; the DNA was used to work out D and trimming. The data show about 270,000 clones, with about four fifths seen just once and about 5.7% held by the top ten. Germline V gene sequence: CDR1 ENHRY, CDR2 SYGVKD. The CDR3 is 11 amino acids. The germline V and J ends were trimmed by 10 bases and 6 bases, with 12 bases remaining between them.

V gene TRBV10-3 combines with J gene TRBJ1-2; no clear D. This TCR was recovered from an older man with acute or convalescent COVID-19. Sequencing input: peripheral blood. CDR3 in DNA: TGTGCCACCTCCACGGGAGATGGCTACACCTTC. It yields the protein CATSTGDGYTF.